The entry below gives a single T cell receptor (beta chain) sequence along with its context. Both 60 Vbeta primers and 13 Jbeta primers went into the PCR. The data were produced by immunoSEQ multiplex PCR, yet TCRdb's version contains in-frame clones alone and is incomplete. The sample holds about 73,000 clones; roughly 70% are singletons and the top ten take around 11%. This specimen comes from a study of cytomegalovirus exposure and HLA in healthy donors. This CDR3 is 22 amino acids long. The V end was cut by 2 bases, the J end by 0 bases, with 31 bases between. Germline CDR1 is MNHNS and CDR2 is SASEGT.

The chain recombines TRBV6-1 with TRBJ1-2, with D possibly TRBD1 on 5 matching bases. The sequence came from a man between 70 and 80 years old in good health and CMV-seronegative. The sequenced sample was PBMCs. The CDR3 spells CASSEWGLGGGEYKASNYGYTF. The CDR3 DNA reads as TGTGCCAGCAGTGAATGGGGTCTTGGCGGAGGGGAATACAAAGCGTCTAACTATGGCTACACCTTC.